This TCR beta chain was sequenced for a study of CD8+ T cells in alopecia areata (dated by TCRdb to the late 2010s). As for the study more broadly: Treated patients were enrolled in an open-label pilot trial of oral tofacitinib at 5 to 10 mg twice daily for moderate-to-severe alopecia areata. TCRbeta CDR3 regions were amplified by immunoSEQ multiplex PCR with 35 Vbeta forward and 13 Jbeta reverse primers. Tofacitinib-treated patients had biopsies at baseline and at 4 and 24 weeks of treatment, with a later scalp biopsy in several patients. Patients received tofacitinib for 6 to 18 months and were then followed off drug for 6 months to check for delayed response and recurrence. Human TCRbeta sequencing covered scalp tissue and sorted CD4+ and CD8+ peripheral blood T cells from patchy and totalis/universalis alopecia areata patients and healthy controls. RNA was extracted with the PAXgene miRNA kit for fixed scalp, the miRNeasy kit for PBMCs, and the RNeasy kit for mouse skin. In treated patients, disease severity was measured using the SALT score, which gives the percentage of scalp surface area affected. The study used high-throughput TCRbeta sequencing to examine T cell clonal expansion in alopecia areata, in both the C3H/HeJ mouse model and human patients. Scalp clonality was compared among normal scalp (n=4), patchy alopecia areata scalp (n=8), and alopecia totalis/universalis scalp (n=8). Overall study results and their limits: Resident alphabeta T cells in normal human skin are also sequenced, complicating scalp TCR repertoire analysis, unlike mouse skin dominated by gammadelta T cells. Many expanded lesional clones persisted in scalp and blood during tofacitinib treatment, which may partly explain relapse after stopping treatment. Because the treated cohort was small and had only one nonresponder, larger studies are needed to examine links between baseline CD8+ expansion and response. Compared with normal scalp, lesional scalp, particularly in alopecia totalis/universalis, had higher clonality and more expanded CD8+ clones, which suggests antigenic drive. Tofacitinib significantly lowered scalp clonality and the number of expanded CD8+ clones among the top 100 scalp clones. TCR sequences shared between patients were less clear than in mice, possibly partly because of HLA diversity in the patient population.

As concerns this clone: Which antigen it targets is not known. Nothing much larger sits one base from this clone, and base qualities are not available.

The time point label here, explained by the study, means: roughly 24 weeks on oral tofacitinib. Interpreted using the paper, the treatment or condition label stands for: oral pan-JAK inhibitor, 5-10 mg twice daily. Peripheral blood and lesional scalp punch biopsies were obtained from patients with alopecia areata. PBMCs were separated by density centrifugation and stained for CD3, CD4 and CD8, after which CD4+ and CD8+ T cells were sorted on a FACSAria. V was cut back by 3 bases and J by 8 bases, leaving a gap of 14 bases between them. Looking up the germline V gene (reference sequence) yields CDR1 SGHNT and CDR2 YYREEE. Taken from cysteine to phenylalanine, the CDR3 has 13 residues. Only the CDR3 DNA stays, 39 bases, in frame from base 1. Library preparation used the immunoSEQ multiplex PCR assay. RNA was extracted from all samples and reverse transcribed into cDNA as template for TCR sequencing. First-strand cDNA was synthesized using SuperScript III with a 2:1 mix of oligo-dT and random hexamers. A synthetic immune receptor repertoire was used to assess amplification bias, and residual bias was removed computationally. Per the source publication's procedure: Raw reads were preprocessed for error removal, and CDR3 was defined according to IMGT conventions as running from the conserved cysteine to phenylalanine. To get clonality, Shannon entropy was normalized by log2 of the number of productive unique TCRs and the result was subtracted from 1. Whether scalp clones were CD4 or CD8 was inferred by matching scalp TCRbeta sequences against CD4 and CD8 repertoires sorted from blood. This immuneACCESS table, as held by TCRdb, lists in-frame sequences with V and J called but not all clones. Of the missing ones, under half trace to an unresolved V gene in checked studies; the others have no known cause. V, J and clone size were drawn from that table, and D and trimming were deduced from the DNA. The sample table shows 200,000 or so clones, and 55% to 70% are seen once. Together, the top ten hold more than 5.5% of the sample.

The receptor comes from a human donor with alopecia areata. Here the chain combines TRBV5-4 and TRBJ1-2, with TRBD1 as a weak D call on 5 bases. The specimen comprised CD4+ T cells sorted from blood, sampled at week 24, from a patient treated with tofacitinib. The DNA sequence reads TGTGCCAGCAGCTCTCGGGGGAGGGCCGGCTACACCTTC. It specifies CASSSRGRAGYTF. The CDR3 plus the reference TRBV5-4 and TRBJ1-2 genes for the other parts give the full variable domain: ETGVTQSPTHLIKTRGQQVTLRCSSQSGHNTVSWYQQALGQGPQFIFQYYREEENGRGNFPPRFSGLQFPNYSSELNVNALELDDSALYLCASSSRGRAGYTFGSGTRLTVV.